The TCR beta chain described here comes from a study of T cell repertoires in ileal Crohn's disease. Only in-frame clones appear in the TCRdb table, and some are missing; sequencing was by immunoSEQ multiplex PCR. This repertoire shows 30,000 or so clones, about 81% found once; its top ten account for about 6%. Regarding the study as a whole: Active smokers at surgery had more clonal expansions than non-smokers.

As concerns this clone: The antigen is undetermined.

The specimen sequenced was ileal tissue. The sequence derives from an adult with Crohn's disease.

The CDR3 sequence is CASSLRGEAFF. The CDR3 DNA reads TGTGCCAGCAGTTTGAGAGGAGAAGCTTTCTTT. The chain employs TRBV27 and TRBJ1-1; D unclear. The CDR3 runs 11 residues. The germline V and J ends were trimmed by 3 bases and 8 bases, with 7 bases remaining between them. Germline V gene sequence: CDR1 MNHEY, CDR2 SMNVEV (reference sequence).